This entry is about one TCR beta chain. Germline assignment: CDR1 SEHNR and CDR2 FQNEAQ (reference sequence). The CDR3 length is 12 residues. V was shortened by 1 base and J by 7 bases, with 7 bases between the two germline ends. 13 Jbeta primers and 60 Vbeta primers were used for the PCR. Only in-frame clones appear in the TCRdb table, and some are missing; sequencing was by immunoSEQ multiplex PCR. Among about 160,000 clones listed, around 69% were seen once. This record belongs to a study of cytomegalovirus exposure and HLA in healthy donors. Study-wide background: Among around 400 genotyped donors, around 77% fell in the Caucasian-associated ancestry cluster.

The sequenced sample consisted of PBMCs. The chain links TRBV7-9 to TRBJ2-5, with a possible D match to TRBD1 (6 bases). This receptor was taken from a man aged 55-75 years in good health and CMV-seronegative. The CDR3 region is CASSLGGGTQYF. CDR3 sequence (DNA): TGTGCCAGCAGCTTAGGAGGGGGGACCCAGTACTTC.